These 18 T cell receptor beta chains originate from one sample sequenced in a study of blood T cells in healthy people across ages. The second PCR ran about 6 to 11 cycles with a sample-barcoded 5' primer and J-beta primers. MiXCR was run by TCRdb on the 5' RACE reads, yielding one entry per CDR3 protein. The data show some 1.4 million distinct CDR3 sequences, about 43% seen once. Sequenced material: blood. The receptors come from a woman under 30 in good health.

Details on this clonotype: The conserved phenylalanine or tryptophan is not found at the CDR3 terminus, so this likely reflects a read error. This chain uses TRBV27 with TRBJ2-3, with 7 bases lining up with TRBD2. The CDR3 runs 15 residues. Germline trimming cut 6 bases from V and 3 bases from J; bases unmatched to any gene: 9. The germline V gene has CDR1 MNHEY and CDR2 SMNVEV (reference sequence). The CDR3 sequence: CASRNRPSGTDTQYL. Written as DNA, the CDR3 is TGTGCCAGCAGGAACCGGCCTAGCGGTACAGATACGCAGTATTTG.

The rearrangement uses TRBV4-1 and TRBJ2-2; a weak D match, TRBD1 (6 bases). The CDR3 covers 15 residues. Trimming took off 0 bases at V and 6 bases at J, with 11 bases between the two ends. Germline assignment: CDR1 MGHRA and CDR2 YSYEKL. The CDR3 DNA sequence: TGCGCCAGCAGCCAAGAGACAGGTGGCCCCGGGGAGCTGTTTTTT. As protein: CASSQETGGPGELFF.

The genes are TRBV6-5 and TRBJ1-1, with 7 bases lining up with TRBD1. The CDR3 runs 13 residues. CDR1 and CDR2 (germline): MNHEY, SVGAGI. The V gene end was trimmed by 0 bases and the J gene end by 7 bases; junction bases not matched to a gene: 2. Here the CDR3 reads CASSYSHRGEAFF. CDR3 nucleotides: TGTGCCAGCAGTTACTCGCACAGGGGTGAAGCTTTCTTT.

This clonotype was counted only a few times. The chain carries TRBV6-1 and TRBJ1-2; the D gene is possibly TRBD1 (5 bases). The CDR3 is made up of 16 amino acids. Trimming removed 3 bases from V and 0 bases from J, with 14 bases in between. Germline loops: CDR1 MNHNS, CDR2 SASEGT. CDR3 amino acids: CASSEFSGGANYGYTF. In DNA form, the CDR3 reads TGTGCCAGCAGTGAGTTTTCGGGGGGAGCTAACTATGGCTACACCTTC.

This clonotype has ten or more counts. V gene TRBV29-1 combines with J gene TRBJ2-1, with D perhaps TRBD2 (6 bases). CDR1 and CDR2 from the germline V gene are SQVTM and ANQGSEA. This CDR3 contains 13 residues. V lost 6 bases, J lost 3 bases, and 12 bases lay in between. The DNA of the CDR3 is TGCAGCGTGCTGGGAGCGGGCTACAATGAGCAGTTCTTC. Amino acid sequence: CSVLGAGYNEQFF.

The rearrangement links TRBV29-1 to TRBJ2-7, with D perhaps given as TRBD1 or TRBD2 (5 bases each). CDR1 and CDR2 from the germline V gene are SQVTM and ANQGSEA. CDR3 length: 14 amino acids. The V end lost 4 bases, the J end lost 1 base, and 14 bases lay between the germline ends. CDR3 protein: CSVVVQGVSYEQYF. In DNA, the CDR3 is TGCAGCGTTGTCGTCCAGGGAGTGTCCTACGAGCAGTACTTC.

The chain couples TRBV5-6 to TRBJ1-1; 8 nucleotides line up with TRBD1. J was trimmed by 4 bases and V by 0 bases; bases with no gene match: 11. Germline values: CDR1 SGHDT, CDR2 YYEEEE. This CDR3 has 17 residues. The CDR3 DNA reads TGTGCCAGCAGCTTGGGCGGGGTACAGGGGGGCCGCACTGAAGCTTTCTTT. Encoded protein: CASSLGGVQGGRTEAFF.

The rearrangement uses TRBV7-2 and TRBJ1-6, with D uncertain. Looked up from germline, CDR1 is SGHTA and CDR2 is FQGNSA. V lost 1 base and J 9 bases, leaving 16 bases between the germline ends. The CDR3 loop spans 16 amino acids. Here the CDR3 DNA reads TGTGCCAGCAGCTTAGGAGCCTTCGGGGTGGGTTCACCCCTCCACTTT. This encodes CASSLGAFGVGSPLHF.

The rearrangement links TRBV2 to TRBJ2-7; no clear D gene. From germline, CDR1 is SNHLY and CDR2 FYNNEI. Trimming took 3 bases from V and 2 from J, leaving 11 bases between them. This CDR3 contains 14 residues. This CDR3 reads CASSDGFTAYEQYF. CDR3 DNA: TGTGCCAGCAGTGACGGGTTTACAGCCTACGAGCAGTACTTC.

This clonotype has just a few counts. The chain recombines TRBV6-5 with TRBJ1-6; maybe TRBD1 (5 bases). The CDR3 runs 15 residues. V dropped 0 bases and J dropped 7 bases, with 10 bases sitting between them. Looked up from germline, CDR1 is MNHEY and CDR2 is SVGAGI. The CDR3 bases are TGTGCCAGCAGTTACTCGATGCAGGGAAATTCACCCCTCCACTTT. Its translation is CASSYSMQGNSPLHF.

The sample holds one count of this clonotype. V is TRBV5-4 and J is TRBJ2-1; D is ambiguous. CDR3 length equals 13 residues. Deletions cut 7 bases from V and 7 bases from J, with 15 bases between. Germline-derived CDR1 and CDR2 are SGHNT and YYREEE (reference sequence). The CDR3 reads CASQPPGDNEQFF. In DNA, the CDR3 is TGTGCCAGCCAGCCTCCCGGAGATAATGAGCAGTTCTTC.

The rearrangement uses TRBV6-6 and TRBJ1-6, with D hard to call. The CDR3 contains 14 residues. The V gene lost 4 bases and the J gene lost 7 bases, with 11 bases spanning the gap. CDR1 and CDR2 (germline): MNHNY, SVGAGI (reference sequence). CDR3 DNA: TGTGCCAGCAGTTCTGGTAGTGGGAATTCACCCCTCCACTTT. Its protein product is CASSSGSGNSPLHF.

CDR3 coding DNA: TGTGCCTGGAGTGGACAGGGGAACATTCAGTACTTC. Amino acid sequence: CAWSGQGNIQYF. V is TRBV30 and J is TRBJ2-4, with 8 bases fitting TRBD1. CDR3 length: 12 residues. V shed 1 base, J shed 7 bases, and the junction held 0 bases outside the gene matches. Germline-derived CDR1 and CDR2 are GTSNPN and SVGIG (reference sequence).

This clonotype was observed a few times. This chain uses TRBV12-3 or TRBV12-4 with TRBJ2-3; 13 bases agree with TRBD2. This CDR3 has 16 amino acids. Trimming removed 5 bases from V and 3 bases from J; junction bases left unmatched: 5. CDR3 nucleotide sequence: TGTGCCAGCAGTCAACCGGGACTAGCGGGGACAGATACGCAGTATTTT. It codes for CASSQPGLAGTDTQYF.

The gene calls are TRBV27 and TRBJ1-1; D not certain. The CDR3 sequence is 10 residues long. Trimming took 7 bases from V and 9 from J, leaving 9 bases between them. Per the germline V gene, CDR1 is MNHEY and CDR2 is SMNVEV (reference sequence). CDR3 in amino acids: CASTHRKAFF. The CDR3 DNA reads as TGTGCCAGCACCCATAGAAAAGCTTTCTTT.

The chain recombines TRBV7-6 with TRBJ2-1; 10 bases are a match to TRBD2. From germline, CDR1 is SGHVS and CDR2 FNYEAQ. Trimming took 5 bases from V and 4 from J; bases not matched to a gene: 11. The length of the CDR3 is 17 residues. The CDR3 protein is CASSPYSLAGAYNEQFF. CDR3 coding DNA: TGTGCCAGCAGCCCCTACTCCCTAGCGGGAGCGTACAATGAGCAGTTCTTC.

This chain connects TRBV6-1 to TRBJ1-2; 7 nucleotides agree with TRBD1. Germline CDR1 MNHNS, CDR2 SASEGT. Losses at the gene ends were 1 base for V and 6 bases for J; bases not matched to a gene: 5. The CDR3 loop spans 14 amino acids. The CDR3 nucleotides read TGTGCCAGCAGTGAAGGTGGCAGGGGGGATGGCTACACCTTC. It encodes CASSEGGRGDGYTF.

The V and J genes are TRBV6-2 or TRBV6-3 and TRBJ2-7; D gene uncertain. V dropped 6 bases and J dropped 4 bases, with 10 bases sitting between them. Per germline, CDR1 MNHEY and CDR2 SVGEGT. This CDR3 has 12 residues. The CDR3 DNA follows: TGTGCCAGCAGGTATTACGATTACGAGCAGTACTTC. Translating gives CASRYYDYEQYF.